This T cell receptor (beta chain) was captured by sequencing in a study of shared clonotypes between healthy human individuals. Across the whole study: Plates per donor: three CD4 naive, three CD4 memory, two CD8 naive, one CD8 memory.

A remark on this clone: What it binds is not known.

Study-level points and caveats: Sequencing depth was expected to affect clonotype sharing among donors.

The genomic DNA of each subset was split evenly across several immunoSEQ plates. Data came from immunoSEQ multiplex PCR; TCRdb stores just in-frame clones and leaves some out. The sample holds approximately 980,000 clones, more than 75% seen once. CDR1 is SEHNR, CDR2 FQNEAQ, per germline (reference sequence). There are 19 residues in the CDR3. After removal of 4 bases from V and 1 base from J, the junction contained 9 bases not matched to a gene. This clonotype originated in a man aged 18 to 29 in good health. This chain uses TRBV7-9 with TRBJ2-6; TRBD1 aligns across 11 bases. Sequencing was performed on memory CD4+ T cells sorted from blood. Sample subset: CD45RA-negative fraction. The CDR3 sequence: CASSSLGTGGPSGANVLTF. The CDR3 nucleotides read TGTGCCAGCAGCTCCCTCGGGACAGGGGGGCCTTCTGGGGCCAACGTCCTGACTTTC.